These T cell receptor beta chains were read from a single sample in a study of Ad26.COV2.S vaccination and SARS-CoV-2 variants. Method: immunoSEQ multiplex PCR; TCRdb's copy keeps in-frame clones and lacks some. The sample records some 450,000 clones, roughly 87% being singletons. Sample: peripheral blood, taken in a trial of Ad26.COV2.S vaccine versus placebo. Receptors originate from a person aged 18-60 years who received the Ad26.COV2.S COVID-19 vaccine or a placebo. CDR3s include the opening cysteine and the closing phenylalanine or tryptophan. A D gene is named only where the DNA matches it firmly. For some rows the clone size is stated as once, few or many, or as a class when expanded; others skip it.

>TRBV7-2|TRBD2|-|TRBJ2-5
CASSSRTSGRGKGETQYF
TGTGCCAGCAGCTCGCGGACTAGCGGGAGGGGTAAGGGGGAGACCCAGTACTTC
>TRBV4-3|-|-|TRBJ2-4
CASSPTGLEDKNIQYF
TGCGCCAGCAGCCCAACAGGCCTAGAAGACAAAAACATTCAGTACTTC
>TRBV21-1|-|-|TRBJ1-5
CASSGSRDTDQPQHF
TGTGCCAGCAGCGGATCCCGGGACACCGATCAGCCCCAGCATTTT
>TRBV7-9|TRBD1|-|TRBJ1-1
CASSLVRGQNTEAFF
TGTGCCAGCAGCTTAGTAAGGGGGCAGAACACTGAAGCTTTCTTT
>TRBV20-1|TRBD1|-|TRBJ1-2
CSARDRGNYGYTF
TGCAGTGCTCGTGACAGGGGGAACTATGGCTACACCTTC
>TRBV28|TRBD1|-|TRBJ2-1
CASLGTGGSNEQFF
TGTGCCTCTCTGGGGACAGGGGGCTCCAATGAGCAGTTCTTC
>TRBV15|-|-|TRBJ2-7
CATSRDPSYEQYF
TGTGCCACCAGCCGAGACCCTAGTTACGAGCAGTACTTC
>TRBV18|-|-|TRBJ2-3
CASSPLRGASTDTQYF
TGTGCCAGCTCACCACTAAGGGGTGCTAGCACAGATACGCAGTATTTT
>TRBV7-9|-|-|TRBJ2-5
CASSRGGRPQETQYF
TGTGCCAGCAGCAGAGGAGGCAGACCTCAAGAGACCCAGTACTTC
>TRBV19|-|-|TRBJ2-3
CASSEGWPGPDTQYF
TGTGCCAGTAGTGAGGGTTGGCCGGGGCCAGATACGCAGTATTTT
>TRBV5-6|-|-|TRBJ2-5
CASSSFGTGGGEETQYF
TGTGCCAGCAGCTCCTTCGGTACCGGAGGAGGGGAAGAGACCCAGTACTTC
>TRBV4-2|-|many|TRBJ1-2
CASSQLNPSNGGGYTF
TGTGCCAGCAGCCAACTTAACCCGTCTAATGGTGGTGGCTACACCTTC
>TRBV5-4|-|-|TRBJ1-5
CASSRQGKDQPQHF
TGTGCCAGCAGCCGCCAGGGTAAGGATCAGCCCCAGCATTTT
>TRBV27|TRBD2|-|TRBJ2-7
CASSPRTSGSIDEQYF
TGTGCCAGCAGTCCACGGACTAGCGGGAGCATCGACGAGCAGTACTTC
>TRBV5-1|-|-|TRBJ2-1
CASSFQGLDEQFF
TGCGCCAGCAGCTTCCAGGGATTGGATGAGCAGTTCTTC
>TRBV6-5|TRBD1|-|TRBJ2-7
CASSYGQGAGEQYF
TGTGCCAGCAGTTACGGACAGGGGGCGGGCGAGCAGTACTTC
>TRBV7-8|-|-|TRBJ2-3
CASSRGTSFDTQYF
TGTGCCAGCAGCCGAGGGACGTCGTTTGATACGCAGTATTTT
>TRBV19|-|-|TRBJ2-2
CASTRANTGELFF
TGTGCCAGCACCCGGGCGAACACCGGGGAGCTGTTTTTT
>TRBV28|-|-|TRBJ1-6
CASRLDSLDNSPLHF
TGTGCCAGCAGACTCGACAGCTTGGATAATTCACCCCTCCACTTT
>TRBV5-1|-|once|TRBJ2-3
CASSQGGRSTDTQYF
TGCGCCAGCAGCCAGGGGGGACGGAGCACAGATACGCAGTATTTT
>TRBV18|-|-|TRBJ2-5
CASSPGGQETQYF
TGTGCCAGCTCACCAGGGGGGCAAGAGACCCAGTACTTC
>TRBV24-1|-|-|TRBJ2-3
CATSDPGVGLKPTDTQYF
TGTGCCACCAGTGACCCCGGGGTAGGGCTTAAGCCCACAGATACGCAGTATTTT
>TRBV7-8|TRBD1|-|TRBJ1-6
CASSPRDRGNSPLHF
TGTGCCAGCAGTCCGCGGGACAGGGGGAATTCACCCCTCCACTTT
>TRBV14|-|-|TRBJ1-3
CASSQDSPRNRDGNTIYF
TGTGCCAGCAGCCAAGATAGCCCGAGGAATCGAGATGGAAACACCATATATTTT
>TRBV28|TRBD2|-|TRBJ2-5
CASSLRLAGVETQYF
TGTGCCAGCAGTTTAAGACTAGCGGGAGTGGAGACCCAGTACTTC
>TRBV19|-|-|TRBJ1-4
CASKTTGGEKLFF
TGTGCCAGTAAGACCACCGGGGGTGAAAAACTGTTTTTT
>TRBV28|TRBD2|-|TRBJ2-1
CASSLPTGTSGSLGRDEQFF
TGTGCCAGCAGTTTACCGACCGGGACTAGCGGGAGTCTCGGCCGTGATGAGCAGTTCTTC
>TRBV28|TRBD2|-|TRBJ2-1
CASTTRGAGERDSRDEQFF
TGTGCCAGCACCACGCGGGGGGCAGGGGAGCGGGACTCCCGTGATGAGCAGTTCTTC
>TRBV19|-|-|TRBJ1-1
CASSLTAVIGSTEAFF
TGTGCCAGTAGTCTCACCGCAGTAATAGGGAGCACTGAAGCTTTCTTT
>TRBV14|-|once|TRBJ1-2
CASTPEGYTF
TGTGCCAGCACCCCGGAGGGCTACACCTTC
>TRBV29-1|-|few|TRBJ1-5
CSVSYSNQPQHF
TGCAGCGTTTCTTATAGCAATCAGCCCCAGCATTTT
>TRBV14|TRBD2|-|TRBJ2-7
CASSPYLAGEDEQYF
TGTGCCAGCAGCCCATATTTAGCGGGAGAGGACGAGCAGTACTTC
>TRBV18|-|-|TRBJ1-6
CASSPPDRRSSYNSPLHF
TGTGCCAGCTCACCACCTGACAGAAGGAGCTCCTATAATTCACCCCTCCACTTT
>TRBV28|-|-|TRBJ1-1
CAAETVNTEAFF
TGTGCCGCCGAGACAGTGAACACTGAAGCTTTCTTT
>TRBV5-1|TRBD2|-|TRBJ2-7
CASSLGLAKPYEQYF
TGCGCCAGCAGCTTGGGACTAGCCAAACCCTACGAGCAGTACTTC
>TRBV7-9|-|-|TRBJ2-7
CASSLVPVTYEQYF
TGTGCCAGCAGCTTAGTTCCTGTAACCTACGAGCAGTACTTC
>TRBV7-9|TRBD1|-|TRBJ2-3
CASRPGTGGTDTQYF
TGTGCCAGCAGGCCCGGGACAGGGGGTACAGATACGCAGTATTTT